A single TCR beta chain is shown here with its context. Original processing notes: Reference gene primers were amplified, and this amplification served to estimate nucleated cell counts. Only in-frame clones appear in the TCRdb table, and some are missing; sequencing was by immunoSEQ multiplex PCR. V, J and clone size derive from that table, while D and trimming were established from the DNA sequence. The table has about 45,000 clones, more than 70% seen once. Germline CDR1 is DFQATT and CDR2 is SNEGSKA (reference sequence). V lost 3 bases and J lost 1, with 13 bases in between. This CDR3 is 14 amino acids long. These data come from a study of blood T cell repertoires in COVID-19. Study as a whole: The analysed material was cDNA or gDNA that came from T cells, B-cell-depleted T cells, or PBMCs.

This chain connects TRBV20-1 to TRBJ2-7, with TRBD1 as a possible D gene (6 bases). The sample taken for sequencing was peripheral blood. This sequence was found in a woman aged 80 or over with acute or convalescent COVID-19. The CDR3 spells CSASRARGSYEQYF. DNA for the CDR3: TGCAGTGCTAGTAGGGCCAGGGGTTCCTACGAGCAGTACTTC.